These 10 T cell receptor beta chains share one sample of origin, sequenced in a study of cytomegalovirus exposure and HLA in healthy donors (dated by TCRdb to 2017 to 2019). The library came from the immunoSEQ multiplex PCR assay. A mixture of 60 forward primers for TCR Vbeta segments and 13 reverse primers for TCR Jbeta segments was used in the multiplex PCR. This is the immuneACCESS table as TCRdb keeps it, with only in-frame sequences that have V and J called. A part of the clones is gone; compared with another copy, unresolved V genes explain less than half, and the rest is unexplained. Counted in this sample were about 250,000 clones; approximately 80% of them appeared once. In total, the top ten clones hold less than 0.4% of the sample. Sequenced sample: PBMCs. The receptor set was obtained from a girl aged 2 to 9 in good health and CMV-seronegative.

V and J are TRBV11-1 and TRBJ2-7; D is perhaps TRBD2 (5 bases). Germline CDR1 SGHAT, CDR2 FQDESV (reference sequence). Trimming shortened V by 5 bases and J by 3 bases, and 20 bases separated the two germline ends. The CDR3 has 16 amino acids. The CDR3 DNA reads as TGTGCCAGCAGCATAGGACCCGACCCTGAGGGCTACGAGCAGTACTTC. Translation gives CASSIGPDPEGYEQYF.

CDR3 protein: CASSPDLGVGYTF. The DNA of the CDR3 is TGTGCCAGCAGCCCAGACCTCGGGGTAGGCTACACCTTC. V is TRBV7-2 and J is TRBJ1-2; D is uncertain. The CDR3 sequence is 13 residues long. V lost 5 bases and J lost 8, with 15 bases in between. CDR1 is SGHTA and CDR2 is FQGNSA in the germline V gene.

The chain couples TRBV5-1 to TRBJ1-1; no firm D call. The CDR3 is 14 amino acids. Per germline, CDR1 SGHRS and CDR2 YFSETQ. Trimming removed 4 bases from V and 3 bases from J, with 13 bases in between. CDR3 in amino acids: CASSRYGPDTEAFF. The DNA of the CDR3 is TGCGCCAGCAGCCGGTATGGGCCGGACACTGAAGCTTTCTTT.

Concerning this clone itself: A junction boundary mismatches the germline segment, possibly from a read error. V and J are TRBV25-1 and TRBJ2-7; TRBD2 aligns across 8 bases. Germline CDR1 and CDR2: MGHDK and SYGVNS. The CDR3 extends over 14 amino acids. This CDR3 reads CASENSGTSYGQYF. CDR3 DNA sequence: TGTGCCAGCGAAAATAGCGGGACGTCGTACGGGCAGTACTTC.

In regard to this clone: Other DNA sequences in this specimen translate into the identical CDR3. This chain uses TRBV27 with TRBJ2-7, with D maybe TRBD1 (6 bases). The CDR3 has 13 amino acids. Between the trimmed V and J ends, which lost 5 bases and 2 bases, there was a span of 10 bases. Germline CDR1 is MNHEY and CDR2 is SMNVEV (reference sequence). DNA for the CDR3: TGTGCCAGCAGTCTACAGGGCGCCTACGAGCAGTACTTC. Translating gives CASSLQGAYEQYF.

This chain links TRBV28 with TRBJ1-2; 8 bases agree with TRBD1. V gave up 8 bases and J gave up 6 bases; unmatched junction bases: 8. Per the germline V gene, CDR1 is MDHEN and CDR2 is SYDVKM. The CDR3 runs 13 residues. CDR3 loop: CASQNGGQDGYTF. CDR3 DNA: TGTGCCAGCCAGAACGGGGGACAGGATGGCTACACCTTC.

J is TRBJ1-4 and V is TRBV5-1, with 11 bases fitting TRBD1. J lost 7 bases, V lost 2 bases, and 13 bases had no gene match. Germline CDR1 reads SGHRS; CDR2 reads YFSETQ. The CDR3 totals 18 residues. CDR3 in DNA: TGCGCCAGCAGCTTTCGAGCCGGGACAGGGGGAGTTAGTGAAAAACTGTTTTTT. This gives the protein CASSFRAGTGGVSEKLFF. Together with reference TRBV5-1 and TRBJ1-4, the CDR3 gives the full variable domain: KAGVTQTPRYLIKTRGQQVTLSCSPISGHRSVSWYQQTPGQGLQFLFEYFSETQRNKGNFPGRFSGRQFSNSRSEMNVSTLELGDSALYLCASSFRAGTGGVSEKLFFGSGTQLSVL.

This sequence joins TRBV2 and TRBJ2-7; tentative D call: TRBD2 (5 bases). Trimming removed 4 bases at V and 1 base at J, with 17 bases between. The CDR3 contains 16 residues. CDR1 and CDR2 (germline): SNHLY, FYNNEI. This CDR3 reads CASSGSPSDFSYEQYF. For the CDR3, the DNA is TGTGCCAGCAGTGGATCCCCGTCGGACTTTTCCTACGAGCAGTACTTC.

The CDR3 coding sequence is TGTGCCAGCAGTTACTCAGGACAGGGGTGGTCCGGGGAGCTGTTTTTT. Its translation: CASSYSGQGWSGELFF. V usage is TRBV6-5 and J usage is TRBJ2-2; 9 bases match TRBD1. CDR3 length: 16 residues. Germline V gene sequence: CDR1 MNHEY, CDR2 SVGAGI. V was pared by 0 bases and J by 6 bases, with 5 bases of the junction left unmatched.

CDR3 loop: CASSPGTEGNSPLHF. The CDR3 DNA sequence: TGTGCCAGCTCACCCGGGACAGAAGGTAATTCACCCCTCCACTTT. V gene TRBV18 combines with J gene TRBJ1-6; 7 bases fit TRBD1. J gave up 6 bases and V 3 bases, and 5 bases lay outside the gene matches. The CDR3 has 15 residues. The germline V gene encodes CDR1 KGHSH and CDR2 LQKENI.